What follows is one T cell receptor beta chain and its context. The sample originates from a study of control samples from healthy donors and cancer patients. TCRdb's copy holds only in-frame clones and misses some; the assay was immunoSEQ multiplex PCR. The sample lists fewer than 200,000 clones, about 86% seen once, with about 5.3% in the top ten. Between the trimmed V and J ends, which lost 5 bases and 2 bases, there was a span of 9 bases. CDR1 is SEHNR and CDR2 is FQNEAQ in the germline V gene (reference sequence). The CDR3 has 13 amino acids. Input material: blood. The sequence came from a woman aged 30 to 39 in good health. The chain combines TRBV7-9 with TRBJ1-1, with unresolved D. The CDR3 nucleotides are TGTGCCAGCAGCGACCTCGGTAACACTGAAGCTTTCTTT. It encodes CASSDLGNTEAFF. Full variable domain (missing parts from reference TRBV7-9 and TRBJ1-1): DTGVSQNPRHKITKRGQNVTFRCDPISEHNRLYWYRQTLGQGPEFLTYFQNEAQLEKSRLLSDRFSAERPKGSFSTLEIQRTEQGDSAMYLCASSDLGNTEAFFGQGTRLTVV.